This T cell receptor (beta chain) was observed in a study of identical twins. TCRdb re-called the 5' RACE reads with MiXCR, one entry per CDR3 protein. Among hundreds of thousands of distinct CDR3 sequences listed, 15% to 20% were seen once. Every one of the donors was a healthy Caucasian. V shed 8 bases and J 2 bases; nucleotides not matched to a gene: 17. The CDR3 is 17 amino acids. Germline loops: CDR1 MNHNS, CDR2 SASEGT. The data were also submitted as part of a second study, on T cells expressing NK-cell markers. In that study: Beta-chain profiling covered CD3+CD56+NKG2C+, CD3+CD56+NKG2C- and CD3+CD56-NKG2C+ sorted subsets. Among the eight sequenced donors, seven tested HCMV-seropositive and one tested seronegative. In roughly 6 donors, dominant CD3+CD56+NKG2C+ clones formed about 1.0-8% of CD8+ cells.

This clonotype originated in a woman younger than 35 in good health. The chain has TRBV6-1 and TRBJ2-7; 8 nucleotides line up with TRBD2. The sample consisted of PBMCs. CDR3 protein: CASSSGAGRALPYEQYF. For the CDR3, the DNA is TGTGCCAGCTCCTCTGGCGCCGGGAGGGCCCTCCCCTACGAGCAGTACTTC.